This TCR beta chain appears in the sequencing data of a study of blood T cell repertoires in COVID-19. Study-level background: Collection of acute and convalescent COVID-19 samples took place in the United States, Italy and Spain. PBMCs, B-cell-depleted T cells, or T cells were the source of the cDNA or gDNA that made up the material.

As to this clone: This is likely a read error, given that the CDR3 carries no conserved phenylalanine or tryptophan at its end.

CDR3 size: 14 residues. Germline V gene data show CDR1 as LNHNV and CDR2 as YYDKDF (reference sequence). V trimming: 8 bases; J trimming: 4 bases; junction bases outside the gene matches: 9. In the source study's methods: Nucleated cell number was recorded as an estimate derived from reference gene primer amplification. Repertoires were generated with immunoSEQ multiplex PCR, while TCRdb's copy carries only in-frame clones and drops some. For V, J and clone size, that table is used; D and trimming come from the DNA. This sample has 40,000 to 45,000 clones; around 80% occur once, and the top ten carry about 26%.

The sequence derives from a man older than 75 with acute or convalescent COVID-19. V gene TRBV15 combines with J gene TRBJ1-2, with 8 positions matching TRBD1. Sample: peripheral blood. CDR3 coding DNA: TGTGCCACCCGACAGGGGCCCCGCACCTATGGCTACACCCTC. Protein product: CATRQGPRTYGYTL.